The T cell receptor (beta chain) described here comes from a study of glioma-infiltrating T cells. Looked up from germline, CDR1 is DFQATT and CDR2 is SNEGSKA (reference sequence). This CDR3 has 14 residues. In the case of this clonotype: One end of the junction varies from germline; a read error may be responsible.

TCR alpha and beta CDR3 regions were amplified from RNA using iRepertoire nested multiplex PCR. TCRdb re-derived calls from the multiplex PCR reads in MiXCR, one entry per CDR3 protein. The sample consists of about 380,000 distinct CDR3 sequences, approximately 42% of them appearing once. The sample taken for sequencing was glioma tissue, nonneoplastic brain tissue, or PBMCs (not recorded which). This chain links TRBV20-1 with TRBJ2-1; TRBD2 matches 9 bases. This TCR came from a human donor with low-grade glioma or glioblastoma, undergoing nonglioma brain surgery, or in good health (not recorded which). The chain's CDR3 is CRARSGGTYNEQFF. The CDR3 DNA follows: TGCAGAGCTAGAAGCGGGGGGACTTACAATGAGCAGTTCTTC.